At least ten counts were recorded for the clone carrying this TCR beta chain. No antigen is known for it. This entry comes from a study of human T cells and chemical hapten exposure. The library labeled individual cDNA molecules by adding unique molecular identifiers to them. TCRdb passed the RACE reads through MiXCR, listing each CDR3 protein once. The sample carries around 110,000 distinct CDR3 sequences, about 12% recorded once. Broader study findings: Following DPC sensitization, TCRs present above 1 in 1000 frequency showed no change.

Time point indicated: patch test 1, 2 weeks after DPC sensitization. This sample's treatment: therapeutic diphenylcyclopropenone sensitization with weekly scalp DPC. Sequenced material: whole blood, taken in connection with sensitization to the hapten diphenylcyclopropenone (DPC). This receptor was identified in a woman aged 50 to 65 with alopecia areata. Some clones in this sample may be carry-over from other donors' samples.

In DNA form, the CDR3 reads TGCGCCAGCAGCCCGCCGGGGGGGTCAACTAATGAAAAACTGTTTTTT. Encoded protein: CASSPPGGSTNEKLFF. The rearrangement joins TRBV5-1 to TRBJ1-4, with D possibly being TRBD1 (5 bases). CDR1 and CDR2 from the germline V gene are SGHRS and YFSETQ. The CDR3 runs 16 residues. Trimming removed 4 bases at V and 0 bases at J, with 13 bases between. The whole variable domain, filled in from reference TRBV5-1 and TRBJ1-4, reads KAGVTQTPRYLIKTRGQQVTLSCSPISGHRSVSWYQQTPGQGLQFLFEYFSETQRNKGNFPGRFSGRQFSNSRSEMNVSTLELGDSALYLCASSPPGGSTNEKLFFGSGTQLSVL.